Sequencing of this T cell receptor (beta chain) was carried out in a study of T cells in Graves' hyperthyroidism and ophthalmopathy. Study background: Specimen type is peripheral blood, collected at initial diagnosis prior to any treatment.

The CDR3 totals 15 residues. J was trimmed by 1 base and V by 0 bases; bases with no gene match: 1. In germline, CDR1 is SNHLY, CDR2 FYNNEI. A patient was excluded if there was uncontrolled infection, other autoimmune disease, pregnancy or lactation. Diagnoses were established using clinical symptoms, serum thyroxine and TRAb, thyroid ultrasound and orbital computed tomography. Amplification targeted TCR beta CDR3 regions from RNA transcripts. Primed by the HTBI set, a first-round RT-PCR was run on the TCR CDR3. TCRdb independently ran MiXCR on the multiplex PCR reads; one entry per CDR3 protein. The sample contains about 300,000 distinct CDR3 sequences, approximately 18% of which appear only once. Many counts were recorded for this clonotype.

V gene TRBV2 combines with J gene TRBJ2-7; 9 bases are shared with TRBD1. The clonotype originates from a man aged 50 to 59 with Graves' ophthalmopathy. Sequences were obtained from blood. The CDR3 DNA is TGTGCCAGCAGTGAAGCCGGGACAGGGTCCTACGAGCAGTACTTC. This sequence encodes CASSEAGTGSYEQYF.